These T cell receptor beta chains were read from a single sample in a study of blood T cell repertoires in COVID-19. Here immunoSEQ multiplex PCR was the method, and the copy in TCRdb shows in-frame clones only, minus some. The data contain some 120,000 clones, around 87% of them singletons. The source material was peripheral blood. The receptors derive from a woman aged 60-75 years with acute or convalescent COVID-19. CDR3s include the opening cysteine and the closing phenylalanine or tryptophan. D genes are given only for firm matches. Clone size appears in some rows only: once, few, many, or a class for an expanded clone.

.,TRBV5-1,TRBJ1-2,few,TGCGCCAGCAGCTTGGGGGACACCCACTATGGCTACACCTTC,CASSLGDTHYGYTF
.,TRBV2,TRBJ1-5,.,TGTGCCAGCAGTGTTGACGGAGTGAGCAATCAGCCCCAGCATTTT,CASSVDGVSNQPQHF
.,TRBV9,TRBJ2-1,few,TGTGCCAGCAGCCCGAGCATAGCGTCGAGCTCCTACAATGAGCAGTTCTTC,CASSPSIASSSYNEQFF
TRBD2,TRBV19,TRBJ2-1,.,TGTGCCAGTAGTATAGTAACTAGCGTTTACAATGAGCAGTTCTTC,CASSIVTSVYNEQFF
.,TRBV18,TRBJ1-3,.,TGTGCCAGCTCCTTCTTGGGGAGGCGTGAAGGGTCCAACACCATATATTTT,CASSFLGRREGSNTIYF
TRBD2,TRBV27,TRBJ2-1,.,TGTGCCAGCAGTCCCCTCCGGGGACTAGCGGGAGTGGATGAGCAGTTCTTC,CASSPLRGLAGVDEQFF
.,TRBV5-4,TRBJ2-5,.,TGTGCCAGCAGCCTTCCAGGGTTGGCGAAAGAGACCCAGTACTTC,CASSLPGLAKETQYF
TRBD1,TRBV15,TRBJ1-2,.,TGTGCCACCAGCTCGCGACAGGGCCACTATGGCTACACCTTC,CATSSRQGHYGYTF
.,TRBV29-1,TRBJ1-2,.,TGCAGCGTTGTATCCAGGGGAACTAACTATGGCTACACCTTC,CSVVSRGTNYGYTF
.,TRBV28,TRBJ1-2,few,TGTGCCAGCACCCGCTCCCCGGCGGCCAACTATGGCTACACCTTC,CASTRSPAANYGYTF
.,TRBV6-5,TRBJ1-3,once,TGTGCCAGCGCAGTCGGAAACACCATATATTTT,CASAVGNTIYF
.,TRBV21-1,TRBJ2-3,.,TGTGCCAGCAGCAAAGAGGCCGGGACATCTAGCACAGATACGCAGTATTTT,CASSKEAGTSSTDTQYF
.,TRBV7-9,TRBJ2-5,.,TGTGCCAGCGGCCGTGAAGAGACCCAGTACTTC,CASGREETQYF
.,TRBV9,TRBJ2-1,.,TGTGCCAGCAGCCCAGACGGGGTCCTCAGGTCGGGGGAGCAGTTCTTC,CASSPDGVLRSGEQFF
TRBD1,TRBV7-2,TRBJ2-7,.,TGTGCCAGCAGCTTAGGAGACAGGGGTTCCGAGCAGTACTTC,CASSLGDRGSEQYF
.,TRBV6-5,TRBJ1-6,.,TGTGCCAGCAAAAGGAATCAAGGGGGAGATTCACCCCTCCACTTT,CASKRNQGGDSPLHF
TRBD1,TRBV3-1/TRBV3-2,TRBJ2-7,once,TGTGCCAGCAGCCCAGGGGGCCGGACAGCTACCTACGAGCAGTACTTC,CASSPGGRTATYEQYF
.,TRBV2,TRBJ1-3,.,TGTGCCAGCAGTGAAGAACAGTCCCTCTCTGGAAACACCATATATTTT,CASSEEQSLSGNTIYF
TRBD1,TRBV6-5,TRBJ1-5,.,TGTGCCAGCCAAACAGGGGGAATTGGGAATCAGCCCCAGCATTTT,CASQTGGIGNQPQHF